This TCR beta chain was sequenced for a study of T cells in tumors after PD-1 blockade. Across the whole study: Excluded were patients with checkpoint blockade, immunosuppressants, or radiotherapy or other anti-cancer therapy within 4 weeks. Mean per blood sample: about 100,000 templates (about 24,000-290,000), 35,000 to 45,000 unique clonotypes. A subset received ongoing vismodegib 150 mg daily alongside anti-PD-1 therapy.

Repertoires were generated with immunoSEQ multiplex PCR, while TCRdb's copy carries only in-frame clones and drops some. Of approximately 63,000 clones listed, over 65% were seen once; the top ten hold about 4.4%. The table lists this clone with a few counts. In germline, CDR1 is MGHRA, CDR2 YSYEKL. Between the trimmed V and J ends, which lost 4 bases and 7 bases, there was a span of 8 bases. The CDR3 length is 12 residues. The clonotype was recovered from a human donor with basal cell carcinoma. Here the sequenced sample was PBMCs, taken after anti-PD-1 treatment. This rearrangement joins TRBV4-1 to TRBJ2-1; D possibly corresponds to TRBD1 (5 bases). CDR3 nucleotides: TGCGCCAGCAGCCCCCCAGGGAATGAGCAGTTCTTC. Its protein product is CASSPPGNEQFF.